The rows below give T cell receptor beta chains drawn from one sample of a study of blood T cell repertoires in COVID-19. Some clones are missing from TCRdb's copy, which holds only in-frame ones; the method was immunoSEQ multiplex PCR. The sample lists 200,000 to 300,000 clones, 70% to 90% occurring once. Input material: PBMCs or T cells enriched from blood (not recorded which). Receptors were obtained from a middle-aged woman with acute COVID-19. CDR3s include the opening cysteine and the closing phenylalanine or tryptophan.

TRBJ1-4 TRBV7-9 16 CASSLARDKTNEKLFF
TRBJ1-5 TRBV18 12 CASSPGQSILHF
TRBJ2-3 TRBV6-1 16 CASSEGPSVSTDTQYF
TRBJ1-1 TRBV19 11 CASMRTGEAFF
TRBJ2-3 TRBV7-2 16 CASSLAMSGGTDTQYF
TRBJ2-1 TRBV9 18 CASSVVGVGTSGPNEQFF
TRBJ2-2 TRBV14 15 CASSQVAGVAGELFF
TRBJ2-7 TRBV7-8 14 CASSVSDRGYEQYF
TRBJ2-5 TRBV18 14 CASSPPTAQETQYF
TRBJ1-1 TRBV27 15 CASSLSPGGNTEAFF
TRBJ2-1 TRBV11-2 16 CASSPPGLAGNAEQFF
TRBJ2-7 TRBV29-1 12 CSGRTGTYEQYF
TRBJ1-2 TRBV27 14 CASSRPGQGYGYTF
TRBJ2-7 TRBV30 14 CAWAAAGSTYEQYF
TRBJ2-1 TRBV6-5 13 CASIDIARDEQFF
TRBJ1-3 TRBV24-1 14 CATSDPGREGTIYF
TRBJ2-7 TRBV7-8 15 CASSKGQGATYEQYF
TRBJ2-3 TRBV7-3 16 CASSLTSASGTDTQYF
TRBJ1-2 TRBV2 12 CASSPGGWGYTF
TRBJ1-2 TRBV7-2 15 CASSLEVLSSYGYTF
TRBJ1-5 TRBV27 17 CASRPWGWGQDNQPQHF
TRBJ1-2 TRBV4-1 17 CASSQTPSGIINYGYTF
TRBJ2-7 TRBV3-1/TRBV3-2 16 CASSQPTRDRSYEQYF
TRBJ2-5 TRBV5-1 17 CASSLRDRGLGGETQYF